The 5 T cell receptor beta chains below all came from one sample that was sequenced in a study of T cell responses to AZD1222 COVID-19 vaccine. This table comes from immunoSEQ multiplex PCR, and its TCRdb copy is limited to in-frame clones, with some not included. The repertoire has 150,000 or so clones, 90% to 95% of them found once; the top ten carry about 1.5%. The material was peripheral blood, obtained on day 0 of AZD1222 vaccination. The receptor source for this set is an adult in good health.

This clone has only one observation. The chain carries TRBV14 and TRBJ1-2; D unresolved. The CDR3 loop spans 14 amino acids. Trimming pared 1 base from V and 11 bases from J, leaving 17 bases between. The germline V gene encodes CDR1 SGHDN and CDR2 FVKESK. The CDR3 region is CASSQGLRVSGYTF. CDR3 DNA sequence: TGTGCCAGCAGCCAAGGTTTAAGGGTATCGGGTTACACCTTC.

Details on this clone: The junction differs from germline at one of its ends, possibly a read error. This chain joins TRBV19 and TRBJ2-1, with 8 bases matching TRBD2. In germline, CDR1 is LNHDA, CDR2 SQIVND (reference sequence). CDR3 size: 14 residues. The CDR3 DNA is TGTGCTAGTATGAGAGCGGGAGCCCACAATGAGCAGTTCTTC. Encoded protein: CASMRAGAHNEQFF.

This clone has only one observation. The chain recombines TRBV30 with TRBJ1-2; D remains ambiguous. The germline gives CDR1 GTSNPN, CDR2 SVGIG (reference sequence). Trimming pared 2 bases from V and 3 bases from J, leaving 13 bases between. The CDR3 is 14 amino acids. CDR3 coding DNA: TGTGCCTGGAGTCGGGCAGGAGTTCACTATGGCTACACCTTC. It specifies CAWSRAGVHYGYTF.

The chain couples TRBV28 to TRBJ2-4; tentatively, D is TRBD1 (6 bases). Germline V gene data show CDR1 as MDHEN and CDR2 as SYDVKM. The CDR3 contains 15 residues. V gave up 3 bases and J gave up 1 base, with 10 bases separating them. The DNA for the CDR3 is TGTGCCAGCAGTTTTGTGGGGGCGGCCAAAAACATTCAGTACTTC. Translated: CASSFVGAAKNIQYF.

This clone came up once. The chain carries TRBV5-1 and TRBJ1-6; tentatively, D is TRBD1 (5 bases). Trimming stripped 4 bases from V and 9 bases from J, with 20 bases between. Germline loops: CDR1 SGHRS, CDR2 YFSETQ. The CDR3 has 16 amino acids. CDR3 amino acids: CASSNQGRGMVSPLHF. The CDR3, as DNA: TGCGCCAGCAGCAACCAGGGTCGGGGTATGGTTTCACCCCTCCACTTT.